The T cell receptor (beta chain) described here comes from a study of vaccination effects on CD4 cells after COVID-19. Study conclusions and caveats: After vaccination, spike-reactive clones in convalescents were mostly new vaccine-induced clones.

ViraFEST expansion of antigen-specific CD4+ T cells with viral peptide pools preceded sequencing. Culture lasted around eleven days before CD4+ T cell isolation. From March to December 2020, the person had a SARS-CoV-2 infection that was confirmed by PCR. It was with about 10 IU/ml IL-2 and around 9.9 ug/ml peptides that 2 million to 2.5 million PBMC per well were cultured. Trimming cost V 2 bases and J 4 bases, with 3 bases left between them. Germline CDR1 reads SEHNR; CDR2 reads FQNEAQ (reference sequence). CDR3 size: 12 residues. Here immunoSEQ multiplex PCR was the method, and the copy in TCRdb shows in-frame clones only, minus some. The sample records 20,000 or so clones, around 74% being singletons. For this clone: Its antigen is not identified.

The J gene is TRBJ1-3, the V gene TRBV7-9; D not resolved. This receptor was identified in a human donor who had a prior SARS-CoV-2 infection. The sample in question was CD4+ T cells from PBMCs cultured with SARS-CoV-2 spike peptides, obtained before COVID-19 vaccination. CDR3 in amino acids: CASSLQGNTIYF. The CDR3 DNA reads as TGTGCCAGCAGCTTACAAGGAAACACCATATATTTT. Variable domain in full (rest from reference TRBV7-9 and TRBJ1-3): DTGVSQNPRHKITKRGQNVTFRCDPISEHNRLYWYRQTLGQGPEFLTYFQNEAQLEKSRLLSDRFSAERPKGSFSTLEIQRTEQGDSAMYLCASSLQGNTIYFGEGSWLTVV.